This record concerns one T cell receptor beta chain sequence. The data were obtained in a study of control samples from healthy donors and cancer patients. Sequenced by immunoSEQ multiplex PCR; TCRdb stores in-frame clones only, minus some. The profile shows tens of thousands of clones, 92% of them singletons. The specimen was PBMCs. The clonotype was recovered from a man aged 40-49 years with colorectal cancer.

In nucleotides, the CDR3 is TGTGCCAGCAGCTTACATCAACAAAACTATGGCTACACCTTC. It is translated as CASSLHQQNYGYTF. The V gene is TRBV13, the J gene TRBJ1-2, with D hard to call. CDR3 length: 14 residues. Germline V gives CDR1 PRHDT, CDR2 FYEKMQ (reference sequence). Trimming pared 2 bases from V and 2 bases from J, leaving 9 bases between.